This TCR beta chain was sequenced for a study of radiotherapy plus CTLA-4 blockade in lung cancer. The repertoire was sequenced with immunoSEQ multiplex PCR; TCRdb's copy has only in-frame clones and lacks some. The table has some 49,000 clones, around 84% seen once. This CDR3 is 14 amino acids long. V lost 6 bases and J lost 3; bases outside the gene matches: 4. Germline V gene data show CDR1 as MDHEN and CDR2 as SYDVKM. The receptor comes from a human donor with non-small cell lung cancer whose response to radiotherapy plus ipilimumab could not be evaluated. The sequences come from peripheral blood, collected from a patient treated with radiotherapy plus ipilimumab. This sequence joins TRBV28 and TRBJ1-2; TRBD1 matches 10 bases. CDR3 loop: CASSTGTGDYGYTF. Written as DNA, the CDR3 is TGTGCCAGCAGCACTGGGACAGGGGACTATGGCTACACCTTC.